This entry describes one TCR beta chain. The entry originates in a study of blood T cell repertoires in COVID-19. Background on the study: The United States, Italy and Spain were the sources of the acute and convalescent COVID-19 samples. The analysed material was cDNA or gDNA that came from T cells, B-cell-depleted T cells, or PBMCs.

The table came from immunoSEQ multiplex PCR; TCRdb's copy has only in-frame clones and leaves some out. The table lists roughly 120,000 clones, over 65% of them singletons, with 5% to 8% in the top ten. Germline values: CDR1 SEHNR, CDR2 FQNEAQ (reference sequence). The trim removed 5 bases at V and 7 bases at J, leaving 7 bases unmatched. This CDR3 spans 14 amino acids. This TCR was recovered from an older man with acute or convalescent COVID-19. The chain employs TRBV7-9 and TRBJ2-1; 8 bases agree with TRBD1. The sequenced sample consisted of peripheral blood. The CDR3 reads CASSRGQGENEQFF. The CDR3 DNA reads as TGTGCCAGCAGCCGCGGACAGGGTGAAAATGAGCAGTTCTTC.